This T cell receptor beta chain stems from a study of CD8+ T cells in alopecia areata. Extracted RNA was reverse transcribed into cDNA, the sequencing template. Produced via immunoSEQ multiplex PCR; TCRdb's table is partial and in-frame only. Of about 180,000 clones listed, approximately 51% are singletons. Whole-study results and caveats: Sequenced scalp T cells also include alphabeta T cells resident in normal skin.

Indicated treatment: oral pan-JAK inhibitor, 5-10 mg twice daily. Isolation of CD4+ and CD8+ T cells from PBMCs was achieved by sorting. This clone showed up just a few times. Its matching antigen is unknown. This clonotype originated in a human donor with alopecia areata. The specimen comprised CD8+ T cells sorted from blood, sampled around week 54, from a patient treated with tofacitinib.

CDR3 protein: CAGSPGGYEQYF. As DNA, the CDR3 is TGTGCCGGCAGTCCAGGGGGCTACGAGCAGTACTTC. The V gene is TRBV10-3, the J gene TRBJ2-7; 7 nucleotides match TRBD1. The J segment lost 3 bases and the V segment lost 11 bases, leaving 7 bases of the junction unmatched. Germline values: CDR1 ENHRY, CDR2 SYGVKD. The CDR3 spans 12 residues.